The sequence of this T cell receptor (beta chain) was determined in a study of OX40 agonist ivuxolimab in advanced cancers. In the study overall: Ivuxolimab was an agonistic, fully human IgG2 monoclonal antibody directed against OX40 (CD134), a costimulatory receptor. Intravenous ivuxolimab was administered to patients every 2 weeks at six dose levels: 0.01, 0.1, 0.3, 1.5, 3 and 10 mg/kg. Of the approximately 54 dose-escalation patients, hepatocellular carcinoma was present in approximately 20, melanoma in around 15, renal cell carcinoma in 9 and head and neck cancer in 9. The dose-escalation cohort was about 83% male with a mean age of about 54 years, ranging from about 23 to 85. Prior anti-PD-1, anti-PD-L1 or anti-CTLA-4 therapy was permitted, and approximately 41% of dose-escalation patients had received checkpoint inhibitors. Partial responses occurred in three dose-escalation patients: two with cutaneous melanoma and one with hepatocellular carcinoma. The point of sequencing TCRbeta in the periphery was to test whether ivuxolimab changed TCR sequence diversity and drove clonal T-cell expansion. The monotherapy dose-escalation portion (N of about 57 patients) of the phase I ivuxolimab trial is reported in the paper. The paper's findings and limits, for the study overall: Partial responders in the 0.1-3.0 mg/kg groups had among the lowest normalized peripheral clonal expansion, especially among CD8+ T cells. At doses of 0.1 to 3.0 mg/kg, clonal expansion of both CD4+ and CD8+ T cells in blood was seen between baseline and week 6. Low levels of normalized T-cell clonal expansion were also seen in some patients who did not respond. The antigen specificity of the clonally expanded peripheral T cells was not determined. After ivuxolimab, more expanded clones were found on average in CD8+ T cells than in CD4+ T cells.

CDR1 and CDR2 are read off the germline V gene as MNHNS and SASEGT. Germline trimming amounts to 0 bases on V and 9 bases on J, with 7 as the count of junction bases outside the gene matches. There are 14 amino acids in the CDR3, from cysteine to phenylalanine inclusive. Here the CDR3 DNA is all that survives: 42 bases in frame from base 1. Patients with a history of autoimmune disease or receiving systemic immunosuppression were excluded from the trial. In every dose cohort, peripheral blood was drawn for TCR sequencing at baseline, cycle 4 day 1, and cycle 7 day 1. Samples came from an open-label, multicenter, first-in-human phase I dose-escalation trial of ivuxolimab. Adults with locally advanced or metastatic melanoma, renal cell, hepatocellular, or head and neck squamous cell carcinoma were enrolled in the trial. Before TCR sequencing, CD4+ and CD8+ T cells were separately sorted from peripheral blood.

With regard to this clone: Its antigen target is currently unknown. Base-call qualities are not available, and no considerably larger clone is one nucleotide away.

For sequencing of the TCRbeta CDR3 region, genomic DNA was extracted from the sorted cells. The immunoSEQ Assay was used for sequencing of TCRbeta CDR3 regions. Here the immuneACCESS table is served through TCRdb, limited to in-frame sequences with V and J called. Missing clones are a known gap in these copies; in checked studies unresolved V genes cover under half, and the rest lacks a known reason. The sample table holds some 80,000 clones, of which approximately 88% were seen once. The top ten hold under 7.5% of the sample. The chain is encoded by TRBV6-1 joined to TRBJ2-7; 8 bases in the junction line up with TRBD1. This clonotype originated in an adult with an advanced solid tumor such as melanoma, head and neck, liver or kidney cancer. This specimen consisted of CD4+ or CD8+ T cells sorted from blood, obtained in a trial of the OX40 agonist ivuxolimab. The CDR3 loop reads CASSEAVRGRVQYF. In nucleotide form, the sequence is TGTGCCAGCAGTGAAGCAGTCAGGGGGCGGGTGCAGTACTTC.